This T cell receptor (beta chain) was obtained from a study of blood T cell repertoires in COVID-19. Overall study: Samples of COVID-19 (acute and convalescent) were obtained from the United States, Italy and Spain. The cDNA or gDNA used as material had been derived from T cells, B-cell-depleted T cells, or PBMCs.

Method: immunoSEQ multiplex PCR; TCRdb's copy keeps in-frame clones and lacks some. Of under 150,000 clones detected, 90% appear once; the ten largest clones hold about 1.9%. Germline loops: CDR1 SGHRS, CDR2 YFSETQ. This CDR3 is built from 15 residues. Trimming cost V 5 bases and J 1 base, with 16 bases left between them. The clonotype comes from a human donor with active COVID-19. The donor label of this sample is uncertain. V gene TRBV5-1 combines with J gene TRBJ2-7; possible D gene TRBD1, 6 bases. Sequenced: peripheral blood. CDR3 loop: CASSTTGQPSYEQYF. The CDR3 DNA is TGCGCCAGCAGTACGACAGGCCAACCGTCCTACGAGCAGTACTTC.